The clone carrying this TCR beta chain was observed a handful of times. The antigen is unknown. The data originate from a study of T cells in Graves' hyperthyroidism and ophthalmopathy. Regarding the study as a whole: Ophthalmopathy was distinguished from stable hyperthyroidism by 13 V-J signatures.

Template material for amplifying TCR beta CDR3 regions consisted of RNA transcripts. RT-PCR in the first round (using the HTBI primer set) targeted the TCR CDR3. One entry per CDR3 protein, called by TCRdb with MiXCR from the multiplex PCR reads. The table shows some 760,000 distinct CDR3 sequences, with about 14% occurring only once. Uncontrolled infection, other autoimmune disease, pregnancy and lactation each barred patients from inclusion. The sequenced sample was blood. The receptor comes from a woman aged 18-35 years with Graves' hyperthyroidism.

CDR3 nucleotides: TGTGCCAGCAGCCCCCGACGGGATACGCCGGCTTTCTTT. Amino acids: CASSPRRDTPAFF. The V call is TRBV12-3 or TRBV12-4, the J call TRBJ1-1, with unresolved D. The CDR3 has 13 amino acids. Trimming pared 6 bases from V and 11 bases from J, leaving 19 bases between.